There are many counts of the clone carrying this T cell receptor (beta chain). Its antigen is not identified. Trimming cost V 2 bases and J 0 bases; bases outside gene matches: 6. Germline V gives CDR1 ENHRY, CDR2 SYGVKD. The CDR3 consists of 17 residues. The sample comes from a study of T cells after yellow fever vaccination. Findings of the study overall: Compared with primary, the secondary response was weaker and peaked at day 5, not 15.

TCRdb re-analysed the 5' RACE reads in MiXCR, keeping a single row per CDR3 protein. Seen here are about 630,000 distinct CDR3 sequences, approximately 13% observed once, and the top ten hold about 15%. The TCR sequence derives from a man under 40 who received the YFV17D yellow fever vaccine. The sample consisted of PBMCs, taken on the day of the yellow fever booster vaccination. The chain uses TRBV10-3 and TRBJ1-5, with 8 bases that match TRBD1. This CDR3 reads CAISEDRGANSNQPQHF. The CDR3, as DNA: TGTGCCATCAGTGAGGACAGGGGCGCTAATAGCAATCAGCCCCAGCATTTT.